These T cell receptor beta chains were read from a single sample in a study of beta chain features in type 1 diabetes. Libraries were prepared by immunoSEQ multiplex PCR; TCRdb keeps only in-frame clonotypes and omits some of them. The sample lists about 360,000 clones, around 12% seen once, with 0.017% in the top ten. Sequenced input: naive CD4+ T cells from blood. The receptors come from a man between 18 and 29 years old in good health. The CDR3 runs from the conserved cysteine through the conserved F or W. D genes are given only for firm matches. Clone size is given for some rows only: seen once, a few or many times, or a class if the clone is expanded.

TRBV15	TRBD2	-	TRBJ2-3	CATSAGLAVTDTQYF	TGTGCCACCAGCGCCGGACTAGCGGTCACAGATACGCAGTATTTT
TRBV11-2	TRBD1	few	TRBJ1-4	CASSDRDSSNEKLFF	TGTGCCAGCAGCGACCGGGACAGCTCTAATGAAAAACTGTTTTTT
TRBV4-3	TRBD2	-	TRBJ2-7	CASSQGTSGRYEQYF	TGCGCCAGCAGCCAGGGTACTAGCGGGAGGTACGAGCAGTACTTC
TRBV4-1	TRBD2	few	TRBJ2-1	CASSQGPLGLAVGEQFF	TGCGCCAGCAGCCAAGGGCCCCTGGGACTAGCCGTTGGTGAGCAGTTCTTC
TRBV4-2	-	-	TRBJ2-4	CASSQDRTEKTKNIQYF	TGTGCCAGCAGCCAAGATAGAACAGAGAAGACCAAAAACATTCAGTACTTC
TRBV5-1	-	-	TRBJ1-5	CASSSLPRDTDVAQHF	TGCGCCAGCAGCTCACTCCCTCGGGACACCGACGTCGCCCAGCATTTT
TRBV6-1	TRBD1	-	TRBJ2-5	CASSEVGQGMGGETQYF	TGTGCCAGCAGTGAAGTGGGACAGGGGATGGGAGGGGAGACCCAGTACTTC
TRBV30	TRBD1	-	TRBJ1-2	CACKPDRVNYGYTF	TGTGCCTGTAAACCGGACAGGGTTAACTATGGCTACACCTTC
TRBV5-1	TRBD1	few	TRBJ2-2	CASSFGQGGTGELFF	TGCGCCAGCAGCTTTGGACAGGGTGGCACCGGGGAGCTGTTTTTT
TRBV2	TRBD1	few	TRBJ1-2	CASSPTGGEYGYTF	TGTGCCAGCAGCCCGACAGGGGGCGAGTATGGCTACACCTTC
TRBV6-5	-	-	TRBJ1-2	CASTQGYGYTF	TGTGCCAGCACTCAGGGGTATGGCTACACCTTC
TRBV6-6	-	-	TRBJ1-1	CASSSGDIAEAFF	TGTGCCAGCAGTTCCGGGGACATCGCTGAAGCTTTCTTT